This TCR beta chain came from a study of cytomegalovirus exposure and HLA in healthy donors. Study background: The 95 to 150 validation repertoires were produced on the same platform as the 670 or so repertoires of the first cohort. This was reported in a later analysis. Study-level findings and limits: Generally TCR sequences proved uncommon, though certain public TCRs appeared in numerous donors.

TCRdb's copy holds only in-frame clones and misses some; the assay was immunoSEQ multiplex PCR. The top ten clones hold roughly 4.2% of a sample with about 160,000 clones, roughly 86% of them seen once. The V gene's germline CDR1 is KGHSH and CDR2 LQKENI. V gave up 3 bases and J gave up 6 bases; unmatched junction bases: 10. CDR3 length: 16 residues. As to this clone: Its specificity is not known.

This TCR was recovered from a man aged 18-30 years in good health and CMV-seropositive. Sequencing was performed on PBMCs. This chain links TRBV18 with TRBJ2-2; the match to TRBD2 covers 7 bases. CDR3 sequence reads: CASSPRPGGEAGELFF. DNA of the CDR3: TGTGCCAGCTCACCCCGGCCGGGAGGAGAGGCCGGGGAGCTGTTTTTT.